There are many counts of the clone carrying this T cell receptor beta chain. The antigen is unknown. The record originates from a study of T cell repertoires in cytomegalovirus infection. CDR3 length equals 16 residues. Deletions cut 8 bases from V and 0 bases from J, with 18 bases between. The germline V gene encodes CDR1 MNHNS and CDR2 SASEGT. TCRdb reprocessed the reads via MiXCR and lists one record per CDR3 protein. This sample has 110,000 or so distinct CDR3 sequences; over 25% occur once, and the top ten carry less than 45%. Specimen: CD8+ T cells from cultured PBMCs, collected from culture after CMV antigen stimulation. V usage is TRBV6-1 and J usage is TRBJ2-3; possible D gene TRBD2, 6 bases. This clonotype originated in a human donor in good health (CMV status not recorded). Some clones in this sample may be carry-over from other donors' samples. The CDR3 nucleotides read TGTGCCAGCGGAAGGCGGGGCCCAACTAGCACAGATACGCAGTATTTT. It codes for CASGRRGPTSTDTQYF.